The clone carrying this TCR beta chain was picked up a small number of times. Its antigen remains unknown. The data originate from a study of T cells in Graves' hyperthyroidism and ophthalmopathy. Study-level points and caveats: Blood also carried most thyroid clonotypes expanded above 0.001.

The germline V gene encodes CDR1 SGHTA and CDR2 FQGTGA. Trimming left V 8 bases short and J 6 bases short, with 14 bases between. The CDR3 consists of 13 residues. Each diagnosis was grounded in clinical symptoms, serum thyroxine and TRAb, thyroid ultrasound, and orbital computed tomography. The source of the PBMCs was approximately 10 ml of fresh peripheral blood. What was amplified from RNA transcripts were TCR beta CDR3 regions. The TCR CDR3 was amplified in a first-round RT-PCR using the HTBI primer set. TCRdb used MiXCR to reprocess the multiplex PCR reads, holding one entry per CDR3 protein. The sample consists of over 350,000 distinct CDR3 sequences, roughly 13% of them appearing once.

The genes are TRBV7-3 and TRBJ1-5; D is possibly TRBD1 (6 bases). Sequenced sample: blood. The source of this sequence is a man between 45 and 60 years old with Graves' ophthalmopathy. CDR3 DNA sequence: TGTGCCAGCGGGGAGGGGGGGGGTCAGCCCCAGCATTTT. This translates into CASGEGGGQPQHF.